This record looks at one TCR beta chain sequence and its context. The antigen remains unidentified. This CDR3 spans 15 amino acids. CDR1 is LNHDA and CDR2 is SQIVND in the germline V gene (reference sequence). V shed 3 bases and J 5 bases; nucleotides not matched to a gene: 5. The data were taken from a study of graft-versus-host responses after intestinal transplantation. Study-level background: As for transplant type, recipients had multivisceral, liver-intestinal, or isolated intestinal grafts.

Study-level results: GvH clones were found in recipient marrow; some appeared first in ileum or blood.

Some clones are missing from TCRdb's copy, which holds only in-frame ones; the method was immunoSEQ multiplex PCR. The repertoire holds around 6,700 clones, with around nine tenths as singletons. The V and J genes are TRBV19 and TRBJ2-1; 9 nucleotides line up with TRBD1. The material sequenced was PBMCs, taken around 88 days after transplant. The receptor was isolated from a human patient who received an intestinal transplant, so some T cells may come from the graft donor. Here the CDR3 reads CASSIWGQGNNEQFF. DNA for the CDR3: TGTGCCAGTAGTATTTGGGGACAGGGTAACAATGAGCAGTTCTTC.